A selection of T cell receptor beta chains follows, all from one sample in a study of CD8 T cell repertoires and HIV-1 epitope variants. No antigen has been identified for these receptors. Clones were read by immunoSEQ multiplex PCR, and TCRdb kept only the in-frame ones, dropping some. The sample lists almost 4,500 clones, less than 75% seen once, with 35% to 50% in the top ten. Specimen: cultured CD8+ T cells derived from PBMCs. All receptors come from a male donor with HIV. CDR3s leave out the opening cysteine and the closing phenylalanine or tryptophan.

V: TRBV28
J: TRBJ1-1
CDR3: ASSLDLGETEAF

V: TRBV19
J: TRBJ1-6
CDR3: ASSITGGHSPLH

V: TRBV5-1
J: TRBJ2-7
CDR3: ASSATAAGPYEQY

V: TRBV11-2
J: TRBJ2-1
CDR3: ASSPRGGGPYNEQF

V: TRBV9
J: TRBJ1-2
CDR3: ASSVGSSRSGYT

V: TRBV7-2
J: TRBJ2-1
CDR3: ASSLEPRTSWGNEQF

V: TRBV5-4
J: TRBJ2-3
CDR3: ASVYSGGPTDTQY

V: TRBV28
J: TRBJ1-3
CDR3: ASSITLRGNTIY

V: TRBV5-5
J: TRBJ2-2
CDR3: ASSFETSSKGELF

V: TRBV13
J: TRBJ1-2
CDR3: ASSLAGGVYGYT

V: TRBV2
J: TRBJ2-5
CDR3: ASSEVNQETQY

V: TRBV6-4
J: TRBJ2-3
CDR3: ASSDSTSGGADTQY

V: TRBV7-3
J: TRBJ2-1
CDR3: ASSPGQGSNEQF

V: TRBV5-6
J: TRBJ1-4
CDR3: ASSLVGQDGTNEKLF

V: TRBV5-6
J: TRBJ2-7
CDR3: ASSISRNEQY

V: TRBV5-4
J: TRBJ2-7
CDR3: ASSLALAEQY

V: TRBV7-6
J: TRBJ2-3
CDR3: ASSLEGGGSGWTDTQY

V: TRBV27
J: TRBJ1-1
CDR3: ASSSLFTVNTEAF

V: TRBV28
J: TRBJ2-7
CDR3: ASTIQGDYEQY

V: TRBV6-5
J: TRBJ1-1
CDR3: ASSYDVKGANTEAF

V: TRBV29-1
J: TRBJ2-1
CDR3: SVAWDRDEQF

V: TRBV15
J: TRBJ1-4
CDR3: ATSRDRNEKLF

V: TRBV9
J: TRBJ2-5
CDR3: ASTSPRTQY

V: TRBV6-5
J: TRBJ2-7
CDR3: ASRDQGGEQY

V: TRBV2
J: TRBJ2-7
CDR3: ASRGTPYNEQY

V: TRBV11-2
J: TRBJ1-1
CDR3: ASRAGAGGAVGAF

V: TRBV28
J: TRBJ1-5
CDR3: ASSPSSSNQPQH

V: TRBV15
J: TRBJ1-1
CDR3: ATSRSRGTDEAF

V: TRBV11-2
J: TRBJ2-2
CDR3: ASSGDFTGELF

V: TRBV11-2
J: TRBJ1-4
CDR3: ASRPSDEKLF

V: TRBV6-1
J: TRBJ2-7
CDR3: ASSDRPEQY

V: TRBV28
J: TRBJ2-1
CDR3: ASSAGQAYNEQF

V: TRBV2
J: TRBJ2-3
CDR3: ASRMGGGWTDTQY

V: TRBV7-9
J: TRBJ2-7
CDR3: ASSLVGGGAYEQY

V: TRBV11-1
J: TRBJ1-3
CDR3: AILVTGQGVSEGNTIY

V: TRBV15
J: TRBJ1-2
CDR3: ATSPRLLGGYT

V: TRBV7-8
J: TRBJ2-7
CDR3: ASSLGGGVYEQY

V: TRBV7-9
J: TRBJ2-1
CDR3: ASSRSGFEQF

V: TRBV2
J: TRBJ1-5
CDR3: ASRGTRGVDQPQH

V: TRBV5-6
J: TRBJ2-1
CDR3: ASSGGREFEQF

V: TRBV6-6
J: TRBJ2-7
CDR3: ASSPGAITYEQY

V: TRBV28
J: TRBJ2-7
CDR3: ASSVGGFDEQY

V: TRBV6-6
J: TRBJ2-2
CDR3: ASSYSAENTGELF

V: TRBV5-4
J: TRBJ2-1
CDR3: ASSLGPDFSSYNEQF

V: TRBV27
J: TRBJ1-1
CDR3: ASSLSLVTEAF

V: TRBV4-3
J: TRBJ2-2
CDR3: ASSPRTGITGELF

V: TRBV7-9
J: TRBJ2-7
CDR3: ASSLAAAYEQY

V: TRBV4-2
J: TRBJ2-1
CDR3: ASSQVGGEQF

V: TRBV7-9
J: TRBJ2-3
CDR3: ASSPYEWRGGTDTQY

V: TRBV7-9
J: TRBJ1-4
CDR3: ASSPYLGARANEKLF

V: TRBV19
J: TRBJ2-2
CDR3: ASSMRTGELF

V: TRBV11-2
J: TRBJ2-7
CDR3: ASSADRANHEQY

V: TRBV19
J: TRBJ2-7
CDR3: ASSSDRGRYEQY

V: TRBV27
J: TRBJ2-3
CDR3: ASSFEPPDTQY

V: TRBV6-5
J: TRBJ2-7
CDR3: ASSYSHDGSYEQY

V: TRBV27
J: TRBJ1-1
CDR3: ASSPTGTGGERTEAF

V: TRBV9
J: TRBJ2-5
CDR3: ASSVDPYQETQY

V: TRBV10-1
J: TRBJ1-1
CDR3: ASSDHRENTEAF

V: TRBV9
J: TRBJ1-1
CDR3: ASSVASIGMNTEAF